This is a list of T cell receptor beta chains from one sample in a study of post-analysis software for immune sequencing data. TCRdb recomputed calls from the PCR reads with MiXCR, one row per CDR3 protein. This sample has 500,000 to 600,000 distinct CDR3 sequences, with roughly 40% found just once. Sequencing was done on a sample of blood. Source of these receptors: a girl between 10 and 17 years old with multiple sclerosis. Each CDR3 is given with its conserved first and last residue. D genes are given only for firm matches. The size field is filled for only some rows; it gives once, few, many or a size class.

J gene	clone size	D gene	V gene	CDR3 DNA	CDR3 protein
TRBJ2-7	.	.	TRBV29-1	TGCAGCGTTGTGGGAGAAAGGGAAAGGTTATTCTACGAGCAGTACTTC	CSVVGERERLFYEQYF
TRBJ2-5	.	TRBD2	TRBV4-2	TGTGCCAGCAGCCAAGAGGAGGGAGGGGCAGAGACCCAGTACTTC	CASSQEEGGAETQYF
TRBJ2-5	few	.	TRBV7-3	TGTGCCAGCAGCTTAACCGGACAGACTCAAGAGACCCAGTACTTC	CASSLTGQTQETQYF
TRBJ2-4	once	.	TRBV10-3	TGTACCATCAGTGAGTCTGAAAACATTCAGTACTTC	CTISESENIQYF
TRBJ1-5	.	.	TRBV5-1	TGCGCCAGCAGCTTAGGCTCCCCCGGCAATCAGCCCCAGCATTTT	CASSLGSPGNQPQHF
TRBJ2-1	.	TRBD1	TRBV10-3	TGTGCCATCAAGGGGACAGGGCCGAACGAGCAGTTCTTC	CAIKGTGPNEQFF
TRBJ2-7	few	.	TRBV12-3/TRBV12-4	TGTGCCAGCAGTTTAGGGCAGCTCTCCTACGAGCAGTACTTC	CASSLGQLSYEQYF
TRBJ2-5	.	TRBD2	TRBV20-1	TGCAGTGCTAGAGCTCCGGGACTAGCGGGGGGGGAGTACTTC	CSARAPGLAGGEYF
TRBJ2-7	few	.	TRBV20-1	TGCAGTGCTTTAAGGGGGTCCTACGAGCAGTACTTC	CSALRGSYEQYF
TRBJ2-7	.	TRBD1	TRBV6-1	TGTGCCAGCAGTGAGACCGGGACAGGGAGCGACGAGCAGTACTTC	CASSETGTGSDEQYF
TRBJ2-6	.	.	TRBV6-5	TGTGCCAGCAAAAGACCTGGGGCCAACGTCCTGACTTTC	CASKRPGANVLTF
TRBJ2-1	.	TRBD2	TRBV24-1	TGTGCCACCAGTGATACGACACCCGGGACTAGCGGGAGGGCCTGGGGGGTTGAGCAGTTCTTC	CATSDTTPGTSGRAWGVEQFF
TRBJ2-7	.	TRBD2	TRBV7-8	TGTGCCAGCAGCTTACCAGGGACTAGTTACGAGCAGTACTTC	CASSLPGTSYEQYF
TRBJ2-7	few	.	TRBV7-6	TGTGCCAGCAGCCTAGAAGGGGTCTACGAGCAGTACTTC	CASSLEGVYEQYF
TRBJ1-1	.	.	TRBV10-3	TGTGCCATCAGTGGACAGTCGAACACTGAAGCTTTCTTT	CAISGQSNTEAFF
TRBJ2-1	few	.	TRBV11-2	TGTGCCAGCAGCTCTAGCCCCCACAATGAGCAGTTCTTC	CASSSSPHNEQFF
TRBJ2-7	.	TRBD1	TRBV6-6	TGTGCCAGCAGTTACGAAGGGGGCGGCGAGCAGTACTTC	CASSYEGGGEQYF
TRBJ2-5	.	TRBD2	TRBV20-1	TGCAGTGCTGGTAGCGGGGGGGCTCTAGAGCAGTACTTC	CSAGSGGALEQYF
TRBJ2-1	.	.	TRBV5-6	TGTGCCAGCAGCTTGGTCCCGACTAGCAATGAGCAGTTCTTC	CASSLVPTSNEQFF
TRBJ1-5	.	.	TRBV6-6	TGTGCCAGCAGTCCCCGGGTCGGCAATCAGCCCCAGCATTTT	CASSPRVGNQPQHF
TRBJ1-3	once	.	TRBV11-2	TGTGCCAGCAGTCCCGGTCCCGGGAGAAACACCATATATTTT	CASSPGPGRNTIYF
TRBJ2-5	.	.	TRBV6-5	TGTGCCAGCAGGACTCCTGGAGGGGGGGAGACCCAGTACTTC	CASRTPGGGETQYF
TRBJ2-1	.	.	TRBV29-1	TGCAGCGTTGTAGCGGATGCCTACAATGAGCAGTTCTTC	CSVVADAYNEQFF
TRBJ1-2	.	.	TRBV20-1	TGCAGTGCTAGAGGAGCCTATGGCTACACCTTC	CSARGAYGYTF
TRBJ2-1	many	TRBD2	TRBV4-1	TGCGCCAGCAGCGTCGACGGCCTAGCGGAGCTCTCCTACAATGAGCAGTTCTTC	CASSVDGLAELSYNEQFF
TRBJ2-4	.	.	TRBV12-3/TRBV12-4	TGTGCCAGCAGTTTAGGGACCTCCAAAAACATTCAGTACTTC	CASSLGTSKNIQYF
TRBJ2-7	.	.	TRBV12-3/TRBV12-4	TGTGCCAGCAGGAAAGACGGATGGACAGTCGAGTACGAGCAGTACTTC	CASRKDGWTVEYEQYF
TRBJ2-1	.	.	TRBV6-5	TGTGCCAGCAGCCCCCGGGACGGACCATACAATGAGCAGTTCTTC	CASSPRDGPYNEQFF
TRBJ1-2	.	.	TRBV12-3/TRBV12-4	TGTGCCAGCAGCCTTACACGCGGTGGCTACACCTTC	CASSLTRGGYTF
TRBJ1-1	.	.	TRBV5-1	TGCGCCAGCAGCTGGGGGAACGTCCCTGAAGCTTTCTTT	CASSWGNVPEAFF
TRBJ1-5	.	TRBD1	TRBV28	TGTGCCAGCAGTTTAAGGTCCAGGGGGCTGCGTCAGCCCCAGCATTTT	CASSLRSRGLRQPQHF
TRBJ2-2	.	.	TRBV7-6	TGTGCCAGCAGCCTAGAGTCCGGAACCCCCGGGGAGCTGTTTTTT	CASSLESGTPGELFF
TRBJ2-3	.	.	TRBV24-1	TGTGCCACCAGACGGACTAGCACAGATACGCAGTATTTT	CATRRTSTDTQYF
TRBJ1-2	once	.	TRBV12-3/TRBV12-4	TGTGCCAGCAGCCCCCTGGGGGTGGAGGGCTGCACCTTC	CASSPLGVEGCTF
TRBJ1-5	.	TRBD1	TRBV2	TGTGCCAGCAGGTCGGACAGGGGCCAGCCCCAGCATTTT	CASRSDRGQPQHF
TRBJ2-3	.	.	TRBV7-8	TGTGCCAGCAGCTTAGCGGCCTACGCAACAGATACGCAGTATTTT	CASSLAAYATDTQYF
TRBJ1-3	.	.	TRBV5-1	TGCGCCAGCAGCCTCGACGGGGACTCTGGAAACACCATATATTTT	CASSLDGDSGNTIYF